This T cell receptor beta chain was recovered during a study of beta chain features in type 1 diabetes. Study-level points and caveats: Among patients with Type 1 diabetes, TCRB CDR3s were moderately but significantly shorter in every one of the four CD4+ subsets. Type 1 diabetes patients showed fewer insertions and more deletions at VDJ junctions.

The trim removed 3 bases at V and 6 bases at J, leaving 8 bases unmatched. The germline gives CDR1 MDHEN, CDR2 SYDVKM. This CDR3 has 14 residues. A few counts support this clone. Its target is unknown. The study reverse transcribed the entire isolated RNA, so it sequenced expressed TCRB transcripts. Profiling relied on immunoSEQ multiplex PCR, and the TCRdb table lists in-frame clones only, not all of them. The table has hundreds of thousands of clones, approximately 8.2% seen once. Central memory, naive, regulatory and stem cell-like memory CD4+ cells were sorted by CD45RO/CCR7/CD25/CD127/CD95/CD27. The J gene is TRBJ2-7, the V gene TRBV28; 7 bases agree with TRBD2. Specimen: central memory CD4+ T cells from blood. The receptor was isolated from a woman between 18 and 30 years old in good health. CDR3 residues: CASSFGPGLSEQYF. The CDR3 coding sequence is TGTGCCAGCAGTTTCGGGCCGGGACTATCCGAGCAGTACTTC.